The source of this T cell receptor (beta chain) is a study of CD8 T cells in ankylosing spondylitis. Study results and limitations: In ankylosing spondylitis patients, matched synovial fluid reportedly showed significant enrichment of disease-linked clones. Seven to nine highly homologous variants made up a TCR beta motif, and this motif appeared characteristic of ankylosing spondylitis blood.

MiXCR, applied by TCRdb to the 5' RACE reads, yields one record per CDR3 protein. The sample holds around 130,000 distinct CDR3 sequences; roughly 8.8% are singletons and the top ten take about 3.6%. This clonotype was detected many times. Its antigen is unidentified. In germline, CDR1 is DFQATT, CDR2 SNEGSKA (reference sequence). V lost 1 base and J 0 bases, leaving 19 bases between the germline ends. The CDR3 covers 18 residues. Sequencing was carried out using blood, either unsorted or a sorted T cell fraction (not recorded which). This receptor was taken from a male donor with ankylosing spondylitis or in good health (not recorded which). V and J are TRBV20-1 and TRBJ2-1, with D perhaps matching TRBD1 (5 bases). CDR3 amino acids: CSARGALGLPGSYNEQFF. The CDR3 bases are TGCAGTGCTAGAGGGGCGTTGGGGCTTCCGGGCTCCTACAATGAGCAGTTCTTC.